A single sample is the source of the 11 T cell receptor beta chains below, sequenced in a study of CD8+CD57+ T cells in acquired aplastic anemia. Investigators profiled TCR beta VDJ and CDR3 from genomic DNA template. TCRdb redid the calling of the reads with MiXCR, one entry per CDR3 protein. The sample lists over 150,000 distinct CDR3 sequences; 60% to 80% were seen once. An expansion of CD8+CD57+ cells by flow cytometry had been shown in patients chosen for sequencing. Source material: sorted CD4+, CD8+, or CD8+CD57+ T cells (not recorded which) from PBMCs. All receptors come from a human donor with aplastic anemia.

The chain has TRBV7-3 and TRBJ1-1; TRBD1 matches at 8 bases. J lost 0 bases, V lost 4 bases, and 4 bases had no gene match. The germline V gene has CDR1 SGHTA and CDR2 FQGTGA. The CDR3 runs 15 residues. The CDR3 protein is CASSSTGDMNTEAFF. The CDR3 DNA follows: TGTGCCAGCAGCTCGACAGGGGACATGAACACTGAAGCTTTCTTT.

V gene TRBV19 combines with J gene TRBJ1-5; 8 bases are shared with TRBD1. The CDR3 contains 15 residues. Germline loops: CDR1 LNHDA, CDR2 SQIVND (reference sequence). Trimming removed 7 bases from V and 6 bases from J; junction bases left unmatched: 11. The CDR3 region is CASNSWDRPFQPQHF. The CDR3 region has the DNA TGTGCCAGTAACTCTTGGGACAGGCCTTTTCAGCCCCAGCATTTT.

Notes on this clonotype: At one boundary the junction diverges from the germline segment, which might be a read error. The chain carries TRBV20-1 and TRBJ2-5, with TRBD2 identical over 11 bases. This CDR3 is built from 15 residues. Germline V gene data show CDR1 as DFQATT and CDR2 as SNEGSKA (reference sequence). DNA of the CDR3: TGCAGTGCTGCCCCCGGGACTAGCGGTAAAGAGACCCAGTACTTT. Amino acids: CSAAPGTSGKETQYF.

The chain has TRBV5-6 and TRBJ2-5; D perhaps matches TRBD2 (6 bases). The CDR3 runs 14 residues. Deletions cut 2 bases from V and 5 bases from J, with 13 bases between. Germline lookup yields CDR1 SGHDT and CDR2 YYEEEE. The CDR3 bases are TGTGCCAGCAGCTTCTTGACTAGTATCGAGACCCAGTACTTC. Residues: CASSFLTSIETQYF.

The rearrangement uses TRBV20-1 and TRBJ2-7, with 9 bases aligning to TRBD1. CDR3 size: 14 residues. Germline V gene sequence: CDR1 DFQATT, CDR2 SNEGSKA (reference sequence). V shed 4 bases, J shed 5 bases, and the junction held 9 bases outside the gene matches. The CDR3 loop reads CSATHGTGTNEQYF. Here the CDR3 DNA reads TGCAGTGCTACCCACGGGACAGGGACCAACGAGCAGTACTTC.

The chain employs TRBV20-1 and TRBJ2-7; 13 bases line up with TRBD2. Trimming cost V 2 bases and J 2 bases; bases outside gene matches: 6. The CDR3 spans 16 residues. CDR1 is DFQATT, CDR2 SNEGSKA, per germline (reference sequence). This chain's CDR3 is CSARILGTSGAYEQYF. Here the CDR3 DNA reads TGCAGTGCTAGAATCCTCGGGACTAGCGGGGCCTACGAGCAGTACTTC.

Many counts were recorded for this clonotype. The rearrangement uses TRBV6-1 and TRBJ1-1; TRBD1 matches 11 bases. The CDR3 is 15 amino acids. Germline CDR1 is MNHNS and CDR2 is SASEGT. V gave up 0 bases and J gave up 4 bases; unmatched junction bases: 1. CDR3 nucleotides: TGTGCCAGCAGTGAAGCGGGACAGGGGGGCACTGAAGCTTTCTTT. Translated, it gives CASSEAGQGGTEAFF.

This chain joins TRBV5-1 and TRBJ2-2, with a tentative D call TRBD2 (5 bases). Germline CDR1 is SGHRS and CDR2 is YFSETQ. The V gene lost 0 bases and the J gene lost 6 bases, with 9 bases spanning the gap. The CDR3 extends over 14 amino acids. The CDR3 DNA is TGCGCCAGCAGCTTGGCCAAGAGGGCCGGGGAGCTGTTTTTT. Amino acid sequence: CASSLAKRAGELFF.

The rearrangement uses TRBV20-1 and TRBJ1-1; D unclear. This CDR3 has 13 residues. V was clipped by 6 bases and J by 2 bases, with 13 bases between them. CDR1 and CDR2 from the germline V gene are DFQATT and SNEGSKA (reference sequence). The CDR3 nucleotides are TGCAGTGCCCACTGGGAACCCAACACTGAAGCTTTCTTT. Amino acids: CSAHWEPNTEAFF.

The genes are TRBV11-2 and TRBJ1-6; D unresolved. Germline V gives CDR1 SGHAT, CDR2 FQNNGV. This CDR3 has 15 amino acids. Trimming removed 0 bases from V and 12 bases from J, with 15 bases in between. CDR3 region: CASSLEATEIQPLHF. Written as DNA, the CDR3 is TGTGCCAGCAGCTTAGAAGCGACGGAGATTCAACCCCTCCACTTT. Full variable domain (outside the CDR3, taken from reference TRBV11-2 and TRBJ1-6): EAGVAQSPRYKIIEKRQSVAFWCNPISGHATLYWYQQILGQGPKLLIQFQNNGVVDDSQLPKDRFSAERLKGVDSTLKIQPAKLEDSAVYLCASSLEATEIQPLHFGNGTRLTVT.

The genes are TRBV4-2 and TRBJ1-6; no definite D call. The germline V gene encodes CDR1 LGHNA and CDR2 YNFKEQ. The germline V and J ends were trimmed by 2 bases and 3 bases, with 5 bases remaining between them. The CDR3 totals 14 residues. CDR3 residues: CASSQPYYNSPLHF. The CDR3 DNA follows: TGTGCCAGCAGCCAACCATACTATAATTCACCCCTCCACTTT.